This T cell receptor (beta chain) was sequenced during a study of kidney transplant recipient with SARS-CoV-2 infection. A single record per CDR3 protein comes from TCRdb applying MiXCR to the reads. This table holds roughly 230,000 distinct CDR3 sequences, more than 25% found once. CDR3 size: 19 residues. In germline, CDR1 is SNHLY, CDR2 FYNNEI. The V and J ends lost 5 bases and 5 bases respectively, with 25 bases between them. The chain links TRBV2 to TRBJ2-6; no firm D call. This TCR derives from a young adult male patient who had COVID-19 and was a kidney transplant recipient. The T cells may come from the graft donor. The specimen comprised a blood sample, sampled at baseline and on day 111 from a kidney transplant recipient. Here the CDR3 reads CASSYSFYPIQSRANVLTF. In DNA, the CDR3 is TGTGCCAGCAGTTACTCTTTTTACCCGATACAAAGTCGGGCCAACGTCCTGACTTTC.